Following are 30 T cell receptor beta chains from one sample sequenced in a study of T cells in Graves' hyperthyroidism and ophthalmopathy. The TCR beta CDR3 regions underwent amplification using RNA transcripts as the source. HTBI primers were employed in a first-round RT-PCR of the TCR CDR3. TCRdb processed the multiplex PCR reads anew with MiXCR; each CDR3 protein has one entry. The profile shows 300,000 to 500,000 distinct CDR3 sequences, about 14% of them singletons. The sample comprised blood. The receptors were gathered from a man aged 45-60 years with Graves' ophthalmopathy.

V is TRBV7-9 and J is TRBJ2-7, with D unclear. CDR1 is SEHNR, CDR2 FQNEAQ, per germline (reference sequence). The CDR3 is 12 amino acids. The V gene lost 2 bases and the J gene lost 4 bases, with 6 bases spanning the gap. The CDR3 spells CASSLFGYEQYF. The CDR3 region has the DNA TGTGCCAGCAGCTTATTCGGATACGAGCAGTACTTC.

This clonotype was detected a few times. This chain joins TRBV9 and TRBJ2-3; 8 nucleotides match TRBD1. CDR1 and CDR2 (germline): SGDLS, YYNGEE. The CDR3 length is 14 residues. With V trimmed by 2 bases and J by 1 base, 0 bases remained unmatched. The DNA for the CDR3 is TGTGCCAGCAGCGTGGACAGGGGCACAGATACGCAGTATTTT. Protein product: CASSVDRGTDTQYF.

To note about this clonotype: The conserved phenylalanine or tryptophan is not found at the CDR3 terminus, so this likely reflects a read error. This sequence joins TRBV3-1 and TRBJ1-1, with D unresolved. Trimming shortened V by 1 base and J by 5 bases, and 11 bases separated the two germline ends. CDR1 and CDR2 (germline): LGHDT, YNNKEL (reference sequence). CDR3 length equals 14 residues. In DNA form, the CDR3 reads TGTGCCAGCAGCCAAGCGTGGGCGCTTACTGAAGCTTTCCTC. Translated, it gives CASSQAWALTEAFL.

The chain links TRBV2 to TRBJ2-1; 7 nucleotides agree with TRBD2. J lost 8 bases, V lost 4 bases, and 5 bases had no gene match. Germline V gene data show CDR1 as SNHLY and CDR2 as FYNNEI. This CDR3 has 13 amino acids. The chain's CDR3 is CASSAPTSYEQFF. The CDR3 DNA follows: TGTGCCAGCAGTGCCCCGACTAGCTATGAGCAGTTCTTC.

The chain recombines TRBV29-1 with TRBJ2-7, with TRBD2 identical over 13 bases. The CDR3 runs 12 residues. The V segment lost 7 bases and the J segment 5 bases; nucleotides outside the gene matches: 2. In germline, CDR1 is SQVTM, CDR2 ANQGSEA. The CDR3 DNA sequence: TGCAGCGGGGGACTAGCGGGAAACGAGCAGTACTTC. It translates to CSGGLAGNEQYF.

A few counts support this clonotype. A much larger clone is a single base away; this may be a read error. This sequence joins TRBV5-1 and TRBJ1-1, with D possibly being TRBD1 (6 bases). V lost 7 bases and J 5 bases, leaving 18 bases between the germline ends. The CDR3 loop spans 14 amino acids. CDR1 is SGHRS, CDR2 YFSETQ, per germline. The CDR3 here is CASGPPTTGTEAFF. The CDR3 DNA reads TGCGCCAGCGGCCCTCCGACGACAGGAACTGAAGCTTTCTTT.

V and J are TRBV12-3 or TRBV12-4 and TRBJ2-4; 8 positions match TRBD2. This CDR3 spans 14 amino acids. Losses at the gene ends were 6 bases for V and 14 bases for J; bases not matched to a gene: 15. The CDR3, as DNA: TGTGCCAGCAGCCCCGGGGGGGGCTTAGGGCTGGAGTACTTC. Translation: CASSPGGGLGLEYF.

This clonotype was seen many times. The gene calls are TRBV7-2 and TRBJ2-3; D might be TRBD2 (5 bases). The CDR3 sequence is 13 residues long. V lost 3 bases and J 4 bases, leaving 8 bases between the germline ends. CDR1 is SGHTA, CDR2 FQGNSA, per germline. The CDR3: CASSFEEADTQYF. The CDR3 DNA is TGTGCCAGCAGCTTCGAGGAGGCAGATACGCAGTATTTT.

Many counts were recorded for this clonotype. V gene TRBV30 combines with J gene TRBJ1-5; 10 bases are a match to TRBD1. This CDR3 contains 15 residues. Trimming took 4 bases from V and 5 from J; bases not matched to a gene: 8. Per germline, CDR1 GTSNPN and CDR2 SVGIG (reference sequence). CDR3 sequence: CAWTPQDRGYQPQHF. DNA of the CDR3: TGTGCCTGGACTCCCCAGGACAGGGGGTATCAGCCCCAGCATTTT.

This sequence joins TRBV5-6 and TRBJ2-7; 9 bases map to TRBD1. Germline V gene lookup returns CDR1 SGHDT and CDR2 YYEEEE. The CDR3 length is 15 residues. V was clipped by 1 base and J by 5 bases; unmatched bases: 7. CDR3 loop: CASSLTGGVSNEQYF. CDR3 bases: TGTGCCAGCAGCTTGACAGGGGGCGTGTCGAACGAGCAGTACTTC.

This clonotype was seen ten or more times. The rearrangement uses TRBV2 and TRBJ2-5, with D unresolved. Germline V gene lookup returns CDR1 SNHLY and CDR2 FYNNEI. CDR3 length equals 14 residues. V was shortened by 2 bases and J by 4 bases, with 11 bases between the two germline ends. The CDR3 spells CASSEKGSTETQYF. CDR3 DNA sequence: TGTGCCAGCAGTGAAAAGGGATCGACAGAGACCCAGTACTTC.

This clonotype came up many times. The J gene is TRBJ2-5, the V gene TRBV20-1, with 9 positions matching TRBD2. V dropped 1 base and J dropped 6; count of bases not matched to a gene: 9. CDR1 and CDR2 from the germline V gene are DFQATT and SNEGSKA (reference sequence). This CDR3 spans 15 amino acids. CDR3 in DNA: TGCAGTGCTAGAGGTGGTAGCGGGAGTATAAAGACCCAGTACTTC. Protein product: CSARGGSGSIKTQYF.

The CDR3 DNA reads TGTGCCAGCGCCCGAGGGGTTAGCAATCAGCCCCAGCATTTT. This gives the protein CASARGVSNQPQHF. The V gene is TRBV6-1, the J gene TRBJ1-5; weak D call: TRBD1 (5 bases). The CDR3 totals 14 residues. Germline values: CDR1 MNHNS, CDR2 SASEGT. V was clipped by 8 bases and J by 0 bases, with 11 bases between them.

This clonotype has only a few counts. The chain employs TRBV15 and TRBJ2-7, with 7 positions matching TRBD1. After removal of 4 bases from V and 5 bases from J, the junction contained 8 bases not matched to a gene. The CDR3 is 14 amino acids. The germline V gene encodes CDR1 LNHNV and CDR2 YYDKDF (reference sequence). The chain's CDR3 is CATSTSTGENEQYF. The CDR3 nucleotides are TGTGCCACCAGCACCTCAACAGGGGAAAACGAGCAGTACTTC.

This clonotype has just a few counts. The chain couples TRBV30 to TRBJ2-1, with 12 bases lining up with TRBD2. Germline V lookup: CDR1 GTSNPN, CDR2 SVGIG (reference sequence). V trimming: 1 base; J trimming: 3 bases; junction bases outside the gene matches: 7. This CDR3 region has 17 residues. CDR3 region: CAWSGVLAGGYYNEQFF. In DNA form, the CDR3 reads TGTGCCTGGAGTGGCGTTCTAGCGGGAGGGTACTACAATGAGCAGTTCTTC.

There are many counts of this clonotype. The CDR3 spells CASSELAGSGANVLTF. CDR3 DNA: TGCGCCAGCAGCGAACTAGCGGGCTCTGGGGCCAACGTCCTGACTTTC. The gene calls are TRBV5-1 and TRBJ2-6; 9 bases fit TRBD2. The CDR3 covers 16 residues. Germline values: CDR1 SGHRS, CDR2 YFSETQ. Germline trimming cut 4 bases from V and 0 bases from J; bases unmatched to any gene: 2.

The V call is TRBV7-8, the J call TRBJ1-6; D is ambiguous. The CDR3 is 15 amino acids. Trimming took 7 bases from V and 7 from J, leaving 17 bases between them. Germline CDR1 reads SGHVS; CDR2 reads FQNEAQ. DNA of the CDR3: TGTGCCAGCAAGAGATTTTCGGGTGAGAATTCACCCCTCCACTTT. This encodes CASKRFSGENSPLHF.

In DNA, the CDR3 is TGTGCCAGTCTCTCGGGACATAACAATGAGCAGTACTTC. Translation gives CASLSGHNNEQYF. This sequence joins TRBV6-1 and TRBJ2-1; perhaps TRBD1 as D (6 bases). TRBJ2-7 matches the DNA end more closely, so the J call is doubtful. CDR3 length: 13 amino acids. Germline V gene lookup returns CDR1 MNHNS and CDR2 SASEGT.

The chain combines TRBV29-1 with TRBJ1-5; 10 bases fit TRBD1. This CDR3 contains 13 residues. CDR1 is SQVTM, CDR2 ANQGSEA, per germline. Trimming took 1 base from V and 7 from J; bases not matched to a gene: 1. The DNA for the CDR3 is TGCAGCGTTGAAGGGACAGGGGGACAGCCCCAGCATTTT. Encoded protein: CSVEGTGGQPQHF.

The table lists this clonotype with a few counts. This sequence joins TRBV15 and TRBJ2-3, with a tentative D call TRBD2 (7 bases). V was pared by 11 bases and J by 4 bases, with 16 bases between. The CDR3 spans 13 residues. The germline V gene encodes CDR1 LNHNV and CDR2 YYDKDF (reference sequence). CDR3 protein: CAVPGGRADTQYF. The CDR3 nucleotides read TGTGCCGTCCCCGGGGGGCGGGCAGATACGCAGTATTTT.

This chain joins TRBV2 and TRBJ2-3; tentatively, D is TRBD2 (5 bases). Looked up from germline, CDR1 is SNHLY and CDR2 is FYNNEI. This CDR3 is 15 amino acids long. V was clipped by 8 bases and J by 0 bases, with 15 bases between them. The CDR3 DNA follows: TGTGCCAGCGGGAGAAAACCCTCTAGCACAGATACGCAGTATTTT. Translation: CASGRKPSSTDTQYF.

This clonotype has only a few counts. The chain joins TRBV7-9 to TRBJ1-2; D is possibly TRBD1 (5 bases). CDR3 length: 17 residues. V dropped 2 bases and J dropped 2 bases, with 18 bases sitting between them. Per germline, CDR1 SEHNR and CDR2 FQNEAQ (reference sequence). CDR3: CASSLIWQGEDNYGYTF. The CDR3 DNA reads as TGTGCCAGCAGCTTAATCTGGCAGGGTGAGGACAACTATGGCTACACCTTC.

In this sample, this clonotype turned up many times. The chain carries TRBV28 and TRBJ1-5; the D gene is possibly TRBD1 (5 bases). With 8 bases removed from V and 6 bases from J, the gap between germline ends came to 17 bases. CDR3 size: 14 residues. In germline, CDR1 is MDHEN, CDR2 SYDVKM. CDR3 DNA sequence: TGTGCCAGCTTCGAGGAAGGGGCCGGTCAGCCCCAGCATTTT. This translates into CASFEEGAGQPQHF.

The chain joins TRBV18 to TRBJ1-5; D call uncertain. Germline V gene data show CDR1 as KGHSH and CDR2 as LQKENI. This CDR3 is 15 amino acids long. Between the trimmed V and J ends, which lost 2 bases and 0 bases, there was a span of 8 bases. CDR3 in DNA: TGTGCCAGCTCACCAAAGGAGTATAGCAATCAGCCCCAGCATTTT. Its protein product is CASSPKEYSNQPQHF. Combining the CDR3 with reference TRBV18 and TRBJ1-5 gives the whole variable domain NAGVMQNPRHLVRRRGQEARLRCSPMKGHSHVYWYRQLPEEGLKFMVYLQKENIIDESGMPKERFSAEFPKEGPSILRIQQVVRGDSAAYFCASSPKEYSNQPQHFGDGTRLSIL.

The CDR3 sequence is CASTSDVIEANYGYTF. The CDR3, as DNA: TGTGCCAGTACCTCGGACGTTATCGAGGCTAACTATGGCTACACCTTC. This chain connects TRBV19 to TRBJ1-2; the D is unclear. V shed 7 bases and J shed 0 bases, with 18 bases lying between them. The germline gives CDR1 LNHDA, CDR2 SQIVND (reference sequence). The CDR3 has 16 amino acids.

The chain couples TRBV12-3 or TRBV12-4 to TRBJ1-4; 9 nucleotides agree with TRBD1. V was clipped by 7 bases and J by 10 bases; unmatched bases: 22. The CDR3 length is 18 residues. CDR3 coding DNA: TGTGCCAGCACTGATACCGGGACAGGGTTGTTCATCGGAAGAAAACTGTTTTTT. This codes for CASTDTGTGLFIGRKLFF.

This clonotype was observed a handful of times. The chain links TRBV7-2 to TRBJ1-2; 8 positions agree with TRBD1. The CDR3 consists of 14 residues. Looked up from germline, CDR1 is SGHTA and CDR2 is FQGNSA. Germline trimming cut 5 bases from V and 6 bases from J; bases unmatched to any gene: 8. The CDR3 loop reads CASSLQGAGHGYTF. The CDR3 DNA reads as TGTGCCAGCAGCCTGCAGGGGGCGGGGCATGGCTACACCTTC.

In its sample, this clonotype was seen a few times. V usage is TRBV7-2 and J usage is TRBJ1-2; 8 bases are a match to TRBD1. Germline CDR1 is SGHTA and CDR2 is FQGNSA. Trimming took 9 bases from V and 5 from J; bases not matched to a gene: 5. The CDR3 sequence is 12 residues long. The DNA for the CDR3 is TGTGCCAGAGCCCAGGGGGCATATGGCTACACCTTC. This codes for CARAQGAYGYTF.

Remarks on this clonotype: A clone one base away is much larger, so this may be a read error. This sequence joins TRBV28 and TRBJ1-5, with D tentatively TRBD1 (6 bases). This CDR3 is built from 15 residues. CDR1 is MDHEN, CDR2 SYDVKM, per germline. The CDR3 is CASSPSPGGNQRQHF. Here the CDR3 DNA reads TGTGCCAGCAGTCCCTCCCCCGGGGGCAATCAGCGCCAGCATTTT.

Many counts were recorded for this clonotype. The chain employs TRBV12-3 or TRBV12-4 and TRBJ1-1; 8 bases match TRBD1. After removal of 5 bases from V and 1 base from J, the junction contained 3 bases not matched to a gene. The CDR3 has 14 amino acids. The CDR3 DNA reads as TGTGCCAGCAGTACCGGGACAGGGAACACTGAAGCTTTCTTT. Translation: CASSTGTGNTEAFF.